This is a list of T cell receptor beta chains from one sample in a study of shared clonotypes between healthy human individuals. Sequencing was performed with immunoSEQ multiplex PCR; in TCRdb, only in-frame clones are kept and a portion is missing. The repertoire holds about 2.1 million clones, with roughly 91% as singletons. The sequencing sample was made of naive CD8+ T cells from PBMCs. These receptors all come from a man aged 18 to 30 in good health. Some clones in this sample may be carry-over from other donors' samples. CDR3s include the opening cysteine and the closing phenylalanine or tryptophan. D genes are given only for firm matches. Only part of the rows carry a size: once, few, many, or a class if the clone is expanded.

J gene,clone size,V gene,D gene,CDR3 DNA,CDR3 protein
TRBJ2-1,NA,TRBV7-9,NA,TGTGCCAGCAGCTCTTATAGCGGATACTCCTACAATGAGCAGTTCTTC,CASSSYSGYSYNEQFF
TRBJ2-3,NA,TRBV5-4,NA,TGTGCCAGCAGCGAACACCAAACACTAGCTCGTACAGATACGCAGTATTTT,CASSEHQTLARTDTQYF
TRBJ2-5,NA,TRBV28,NA,TGTGCCAGCAGGTTCACGGGGGCGGGAGAGACCCAGTACTTC,CASRFTGAGETQYF
TRBJ1-1,NA,TRBV18,NA,TGTGCCAGCTCACCGGGGAAACAGGAGGGGTTGAACACTGAAGCTTTCTTT,CASSPGKQEGLNTEAFF
TRBJ2-7,NA,TRBV7-8,TRBD2,TGTGCCAGCTCTCTAGCGGGAGGGTCCCTCAGAATCTACGAGCAGTACTTC,CASSLAGGSLRIYEQYF
TRBJ1-2,NA,TRBV6-6,TRBD1,TGTGCCAGCAGTTATTCCGGGACAGGGGTGGATGGCTACACCTTC,CASSYSGTGVDGYTF
TRBJ2-1,NA,TRBV2,NA,TGTGCCAGCAGTGAAGCGGGAAGCGGTTACAATGAGCAGTTCTTC,CASSEAGSGYNEQFF
TRBJ2-7,NA,TRBV28,NA,TGTGCCAGCAGACCAGTCCCGGGGCCCGAGCAGTACTTC,CASRPVPGPEQYF
TRBJ2-5,NA,TRBV27,TRBD1,TGTGCCAGCAGTACCCTGGGATACAGGGGGATGGAGACCCAGTACTTC,CASSTLGYRGMETQYF
TRBJ2-5,few,TRBV9,NA,TGTGCCAGCAGCGTAGGTGGGGGAGAGACCCAGTACTTC,CASSVGGGETQYF
TRBJ2-2,NA,TRBV27,NA,TGTGCCAGCAGTTTGACAGGAGGAACCGGGGAGCTGTTTTTT,CASSLTGGTGELFF
TRBJ1-2,NA,TRBV7-9,NA,TGTGCCAGCAGCCAAGCCGGACGGACTAACTATGGCTACACCTTC,CASSQAGRTNYGYTF
TRBJ2-7,NA,TRBV6-1,TRBD1,TGTGCCAGCAGTGACCCCGGGACAGGGTTCTACGAGCAGTACTTC,CASSDPGTGFYEQYF
TRBJ2-7,few,TRBV27,NA,TGTGCCAGCAGTTTCGGGAGTACCTACGAGCAGTACTTC,CASSFGSTYEQYF
TRBJ2-6,NA,TRBV4-3,NA,TGCGCCAGCAGCCCAAGGAATGGGGCCAACGTCCTGACTTTC,CASSPRNGANVLTF
TRBJ2-2,NA,TRBV23-1,NA,TGCGCCAGCAGTCATCGGGGTAGCTCGCTCCCCGGGGAGCTGTTTTTT,CASSHRGSSLPGELFF
TRBJ2-7,NA,TRBV2,TRBD2,TGTGCCAGCAGTGAATCGACTAGCGGGAGGCACGAGCAGTACTTC,CASSESTSGRHEQYF
TRBJ1-2,NA,TRBV29-1,NA,TGCAGCGTTGCCAGGGTCGAATGGCCTTATGGCTACACCTTC,CSVARVEWPYGYTF
TRBJ2-7,NA,TRBV7-9,NA,TGTGCCAGCAGCACACCCGGGCCGCGACCTGGCGAGCAGTACTTC,CASSTPGPRPGEQYF
TRBJ2-1,NA,TRBV25-1,NA,TGTGCCAGCAGTTTTCTGGGAAATGAGCAGTTCTTC,CASSFLGNEQFF
TRBJ2-7,few,TRBV5-1,TRBD1,TGCGCCAGCAGCTTGGACAGGGGCTCCTACGAGCAGTACTTC,CASSLDRGSYEQYF
TRBJ2-2,NA,TRBV27,NA,TGTGCCAGCAGCCAAATGGCTGCTCAACTATTCAACACCGGGGAGCTGTTTTTT,CASSQMAAQLFNTGELFF